This T cell receptor beta chain was recovered during a study of shared clonotypes between healthy human individuals. The assay was immunoSEQ multiplex PCR, and TCRdb's table has in-frame clones only and misses some. The sample lists 1.5 million to 2.5 million clones, about 95% seen once, with 1.2% in the top ten. Germline V gene data show CDR1 as SGHTA and CDR2 as FQGNSA. V was cut by 1 base and J by 4 bases, with 12 bases left in between. The CDR3 totals 15 residues. Naive CD8 cells lacked CD45RO and underwent positive selection for CCR7, leaving out terminally differentiated effector memory CD45RA+ cells.

The sample comprised naive CD8+ T cells sorted from blood. V is TRBV7-2 and J is TRBJ2-3, with no clear D. The receptor comes from a man aged 18 to 29 in good health. The CDR3 region is CASSLGAVRSDTQYF. The DNA of the CDR3 is TGTGCCAGCAGCTTAGGGGCGGTTAGATCAGATACGCAGTATTTT.